These T cell receptor beta chains were read from a single sample in a study of early T cells in non-severe SARS-CoV-2 infection. MiXCR was run by TCRdb on the 5' RACE reads, yielding one entry per CDR3 protein. Here the sample spans roughly 80,000 distinct CDR3 sequences, around 10% being singletons. The material was whole blood, obtained at baseline. These receptors all stem from an adult who was a healthcare worker with PCR-confirmed SARS-CoV-2 infection or an uninfected control (not recorded which). Each CDR3 is given with its conserved first and last residue. The D gene is left open where the match is weak. Rows may omit the clone size; those that give it use once, few, many or a size class.

CDR3 length: 14; D gene: TRBD1; clone size: few; V gene: TRBV5-1; J gene: TRBJ1-4; CDR3 protein: CASSLGTGDEKLFF; CDR3 DNA: TGCGCCAGCAGCTTAGGGACAGGGGATGAAAAACTGTTTTTT
CDR3 length: 15; D gene: TRBD2; clone size: many; V gene: TRBV12-3/TRBV12-4; J gene: TRBJ2-1; CDR3 protein: CASRAGLAVYNEQFF; CDR3 DNA: TGTGCCAGCAGAGCGGGACTAGCGGTATACAATGAGCAGTTCTTC
CDR3 length: 15; D gene: -; clone size: many; V gene: TRBV28; J gene: TRBJ2-3; CDR3 protein: CASSLFEGGTDTQYF; CDR3 DNA: TGTGCCAGCAGTTTGTTCGAGGGGGGAACAGATACGCAGTATTTT
CDR3 length: 13; D gene: TRBD1; clone size: many; V gene: TRBV6-5; J gene: TRBJ1-1; CDR3 protein: CASSYPGTGKAFF; CDR3 DNA: TGTGCCAGCAGTTACCCCGGGACAGGTAAAGCTTTCTTT
CDR3 length: 13; D gene: TRBD1; clone size: many; V gene: TRBV12-3/TRBV12-4; J gene: TRBJ1-2; CDR3 protein: CASRGTGRDGYTF; CDR3 DNA: TGTGCCAGCAGGGGGACAGGGAGGGATGGCTACACCTTC
CDR3 length: 16; D gene: -; clone size: few; V gene: TRBV11-2; J gene: TRBJ1-5; CDR3 protein: CASSPTGGGGNQPQHF; CDR3 DNA: TGTGCCAGCAGCCCAACTGGGGGGGGCGGCAATCAGCCCCAGCATTTT
CDR3 length: 17; D gene: TRBD1; clone size: -; V gene: TRBV7-8; J gene: TRBJ2-2; CDR3 protein: CASSSDRAKPNTGELFF; CDR3 DNA: TGTGCCAGCAGCTCCGACAGGGCCAAGCCGAACACCGGGGAGCTGTTTTTT
CDR3 length: 14; D gene: -; clone size: many; V gene: TRBV6-5; J gene: TRBJ2-5; CDR3 protein: CASSYGGAQETQYF; CDR3 DNA: TGTGCCAGCAGTTACGGGGGGGCCCAAGAGACCCAGTACTTC
CDR3 length: 14; D gene: -; clone size: few; V gene: TRBV9; J gene: TRBJ1-1; CDR3 protein: CASSVLGENTEAFF; CDR3 DNA: TGTGCCAGCAGCGTATTGGGGGAGAACACTGAAGCTTTCTTT
CDR3 length: 15; D gene: -; clone size: many; V gene: TRBV5-5; J gene: TRBJ1-4; CDR3 protein: CASSSTGATNEKLFF; CDR3 DNA: TGTGCCAGCTCTTCAACCGGAGCAACTAATGAAAAACTGTTTTTT
CDR3 length: 13; D gene: -; clone size: few; V gene: TRBV12-3/TRBV12-4; J gene: TRBJ1-6; CDR3 protein: CASSLVANSPLHF; CDR3 DNA: TGTGCCAGCAGTTTAGTTGCAAATTCACCCCTCCACTTT
CDR3 length: 15; D gene: TRBD2; clone size: -; V gene: TRBV5-1; J gene: TRBJ2-1; CDR3 protein: CASSLVLAGNNEQFF; CDR3 DNA: TGCGCCAGCAGCTTGGTTCTAGCGGGGAACAATGAGCAGTTCTTC
CDR3 length: 13; D gene: -; clone size: many; V gene: TRBV7-9; J gene: TRBJ2-5; CDR3 protein: CASSFRGEETQYF; CDR3 DNA: TGTGCCAGCAGCTTCAGGGGCGAAGAGACCCAGTACTTC
CDR3 length: 15; D gene: -; clone size: few; V gene: TRBV7-3; J gene: TRBJ2-1; CDR3 protein: CASSEGRTGLNEQFF; CDR3 DNA: TGTGCCAGCAGCGAGGGACGTACAGGATTGAATGAGCAGTTCTTC
CDR3 length: 16; D gene: -; clone size: few; V gene: TRBV18; J gene: TRBJ2-5; CDR3 protein: CASSPPGRMYQETQYF; CDR3 DNA: TGTGCCAGCTCACCACCGGGCCGGATGTACCAAGAGACCCAGTACTTC
CDR3 length: 13; D gene: TRBD2; clone size: -; V gene: TRBV6-2/TRBV6-3; J gene: TRBJ2-1; CDR3 protein: CASEGLAGNEQFF; CDR3 DNA: TGTGCCAGCGAGGGACTAGCGGGCAATGAGCAGTTCTTC
CDR3 length: 14; D gene: -; clone size: many; V gene: TRBV21-1; J gene: TRBJ1-1; CDR3 protein: CASSKGRGNTEAFF; CDR3 DNA: TGTGCCAGCAGCAAAGGTAGAGGGAACACTGAAGCTTTCTTT
CDR3 length: 13; D gene: -; clone size: -; V gene: TRBV6-6; J gene: TRBJ1-3; CDR3 protein: CASSYSPRNTIYF; CDR3 DNA: TGTGCCAGCAGTTACTCGCCCCGTAACACCATATATTTT
CDR3 length: 17; D gene: TRBD2; clone size: -; V gene: TRBV12-3/TRBV12-4; J gene: TRBJ2-3; CDR3 protein: CASSSAGTSGGADTQYF; CDR3 DNA: TGTGCCAGCAGTTCCGCCGGGACTAGCGGGGGGGCAGATACGCAGTATTTT
CDR3 length: 16; D gene: -; clone size: -; V gene: TRBV25-1; J gene: TRBJ2-1; CDR3 protein: CASSATVGFNANEQFF; CDR3 DNA: TGTGCCAGCAGTGCCACGGTGGGGTTCAACGCAAATGAGCAGTTCTTC
CDR3 length: 14; D gene: -; clone size: -; V gene: TRBV20-1; J gene: TRBJ1-1; CDR3 protein: CSAGAGDRYTEAFF; CDR3 DNA: TGCAGTGCTGGTGCAGGGGATCGTTACACTGAAGCTTTCTTT
CDR3 length: 13; D gene: TRBD1; clone size: -; V gene: TRBV6-1; J gene: TRBJ2-1; CDR3 protein: CASVTGVGRRYLF; CDR3 DNA: TGTGCCAGCGTGACAGGGGTAGGCAGGAGATATCTCTTC
CDR3 length: 11; D gene: -; clone size: many; V gene: TRBV29-1; J gene: TRBJ1-2; CDR3 protein: CSVERDYGYTF; CDR3 DNA: TGCAGCGTTGAGAGGGACTATGGCTACACCTTC
CDR3 length: 14; D gene: TRBD1; clone size: few; V gene: TRBV7-2; J gene: TRBJ2-5; CDR3 protein: CASSLNRGAETQYF; CDR3 DNA: TGTGCCAGCAGCTTAAACAGGGGGGCAGAGACCCAGTACTTC
CDR3 length: 15; D gene: -; clone size: few; V gene: TRBV4-2; J gene: TRBJ2-1; CDR3 protein: CASSQDLGAHNEQFF; CDR3 DNA: TGTGCCAGCAGCCAAGATCTAGGGGCCCACAATGAGCAGTTCTTC
CDR3 length: 15; D gene: TRBD2; clone size: few; V gene: TRBV11-2; J gene: TRBJ2-3; CDR3 protein: CASSPRDYRTDTQYF; CDR3 DNA: TGTGCCAGCAGCCCTCGGGACTACCGCACAGATACGCAGTATTTT
CDR3 length: 15; D gene: TRBD1; clone size: many; V gene: TRBV28; J gene: TRBJ2-7; CDR3 protein: CASIKAGQGAYEQYF; CDR3 DNA: TGTGCCAGCATTAAGGCGGGACAGGGCGCCTACGAGCAGTACTTC
CDR3 length: 14; D gene: -; clone size: -; V gene: TRBV5-1; J gene: TRBJ2-7; CDR3 protein: CASSSTGFSYEQYF; CDR3 DNA: TGCGCCAGCAGCTCGACAGGATTCTCCTACGAGCAGTACTTC
CDR3 length: 18; D gene: TRBD1; clone size: many; V gene: TRBV7-9; J gene: TRBJ2-3; CDR3 protein: CASSLAPLGQGVSDTQYF; CDR3 DNA: TGTGCCAGCAGCTTAGCTCCTTTAGGACAGGGGGTATCAGATACGCAGTATTTT
CDR3 length: 16; D gene: TRBD2; clone size: -; V gene: TRBV19; J gene: TRBJ2-1; CDR3 protein: CATKAVGTSGYNEQFF; CDR3 DNA: TGTGCCACAAAGGCGGTGGGGACTAGCGGATACAATGAGCAGTTCTTC
CDR3 length: 11; D gene: -; clone size: -; V gene: TRBV29-1; J gene: TRBJ2-7; CDR3 protein: CSVADLYEQYF; CDR3 DNA: TGCAGCGTCGCGGACCTTTACGAGCAGTACTTC
CDR3 length: 14; D gene: -; clone size: few; V gene: TRBV11-2; J gene: TRBJ2-7; CDR3 protein: CASSLLTGPYEQYF; CDR3 DNA: TGTGCCAGCAGCTTACTGACAGGCCCCTACGAGCAGTACTTC
CDR3 length: 15; D gene: TRBD1; clone size: few; V gene: TRBV11-2; J gene: TRBJ2-7; CDR3 protein: CASSLDRAPPKEQYF; CDR3 DNA: TGTGCCAGCAGCTTGGACAGGGCTCCCCCCAAGGAGCAGTACTTC
CDR3 length: 15; D gene: TRBD1; clone size: few; V gene: TRBV2; J gene: TRBJ2-4; CDR3 protein: CACTQGVLAKNIQYF; CDR3 DNA: TGTGCCTGCACACAGGGGGTCTTAGCCAAAAACATTCAGTACTTC
CDR3 length: 14; D gene: -; clone size: few; V gene: TRBV19; J gene: TRBJ2-7; CDR3 protein: CASSNGGSSYEQYF; CDR3 DNA: TGTGCCAGTAGTAATGGGGGCAGCTCCTACGAGCAGTACTTC
CDR3 length: 15; D gene: -; clone size: many; V gene: TRBV3-1; J gene: TRBJ2-7; CDR3 protein: CASSQGTPSSYEQYF; CDR3 DNA: TGTGCCAGCAGCCAAGGGACACCAAGCTCCTACGAGCAGTACTTC
CDR3 length: 13; D gene: -; clone size: -; V gene: TRBV10-3; J gene: TRBJ2-2; CDR3 protein: CAISVGVTGELFF; CDR3 DNA: TGTGCCATCAGTGTGGGCGTCACCGGGGAGCTGTTTTTT
CDR3 length: 14; D gene: -; clone size: few; V gene: TRBV5-1; J gene: TRBJ2-5; CDR3 protein: CASSLAFGDETQYF; CDR3 DNA: TGCGCCAGCAGCTTGGCCTTCGGGGATGAGACCCAGTACTTC
CDR3 length: 16; D gene: -; clone size: many; V gene: TRBV27; J gene: TRBJ2-3; CDR3 protein: CASSMGLQKLTDTQYF; CDR3 DNA: TGTGCCAGCAGTATGGGACTCCAAAAACTCACAGATACGCAGTATTTT
CDR3 length: 15; D gene: TRBD2; clone size: -; V gene: TRBV5-1; J gene: TRBJ2-5; CDR3 protein: CASTGLAGGQETQYF; CDR3 DNA: TGCGCCAGCACAGGACTAGCGGGGGGCCAAGAGACCCAGTACTTC
CDR3 length: 14; D gene: -; clone size: many; V gene: TRBV28; J gene: TRBJ2-1; CDR3 protein: CASSPDNSYNEQFF; CDR3 DNA: TGTGCCAGCAGTCCGGACAACTCCTACAATGAGCAGTTCTTC
CDR3 length: 17; D gene: -; clone size: -; V gene: TRBV11-2; J gene: TRBJ2-5; CDR3 protein: CASRDPRAGPFLETQYF; CDR3 DNA: TGTGCCAGCAGAGACCCCCGGGCGGGGCCCTTCCTGGAGACCCAGTACTTC